One T cell receptor beta chain is described in this entry. Trimming stripped 1 base from V and 4 bases from J, with 11 bases between. CDR3 length equals 14 residues. In germline, CDR1 is SGHRS, CDR2 YFSETQ. The assay was immunoSEQ multiplex PCR, and TCRdb's table has in-frame clones only and misses some. The data show about 110,000 clones, about 89% seen once. The data originate from a study of control samples from healthy donors and cancer patients. This chain joins TRBV5-1 and TRBJ2-5; either TRBD1 or TRBD2 may fit D (5 bases each). The clonotype originates from a woman in her forties or fifties in good health. Material: blood. CDR3 sequence (DNA): TGCGCCAGCAGCTTGCAGGGTGCGGGAGAGACCCAGTACTTC. It specifies CASSLQGAGETQYF. Complete variable domain (other parts from reference TRBV5-1 and TRBJ2-5): KAGVTQTPRYLIKTRGQQVTLSCSPISGHRSVSWYQQTPGQGLQFLFEYFSETQRNKGNFPGRFSGRQFSNSRSEMNVSTLELGDSALYLCASSLQGAGETQYFGPGTRLLVL.